These T cell receptor beta chains were read from a single sample in a study of shared clonotypes between healthy human individuals. Clones were read by immunoSEQ multiplex PCR, and TCRdb kept only the in-frame ones, dropping some. Among around 700,000 clones listed, 60% to 75% were seen once. Sequenced material: memory CD4+ T cells sorted from blood. Source of these receptors: a young woman in good health. CDR3s include the opening cysteine and the closing phenylalanine or tryptophan. The D gene is left open where the match is weak. Expanded clones are given a class, and other clones once, few, many or no size at all.

J,D,size,V,DNA,CDR3
TRBJ1-1,.,.,TRBV7-9,TGTGCCAGCAGATCAGAGGGCCGGGGACGGTACACTGAAGCTTTCTTT,CASRSEGRGRYTEAFF
TRBJ2-7,.,few,TRBV28,TGTGCCAGCAGTCACGGGACAATACCCCACGAGCAGTACTTC,CASSHGTIPHEQYF
TRBJ1-2,TRBD1,.,TRBV9,TGTGCCAGCAGCGTAACAGGGGCGCCGACTAACTATGGCTACACCTTC,CASSVTGAPTNYGYTF
TRBJ2-5,.,.,TRBV25-1,TGTGCCAGCAGTGACCCTTCCAGGAGGGAACAGGGTGGGGAGACCCAGTACTTC,CASSDPSRREQGGETQYF
TRBJ2-3,.,.,TRBV5-1,TGCGCCAGCAGCTTGGCCCCAGTTCTGGATACGCAGTATTTT,CASSLAPVLDTQYF
TRBJ1-2,.,few,TRBV11-2,TGTGCCAGCAGCGCCACGTTCGCGGGTGATGGCTACACCTTC,CASSATFAGDGYTF
TRBJ2-7,.,.,TRBV29-1,TGCAGCGTCGCCTGGGGCTCCTACGAGCAGTACTTC,CSVAWGSYEQYF
TRBJ2-7,.,.,TRBV21-1,TGTGCCAGCAGCCCCGGACTAGCGATTTACGAGCAGTACTTC,CASSPGLAIYEQYF
TRBJ1-4,TRBD1,.,TRBV5-1,TGCGCCAGCAGCCTACAGGGGGCAGGGGATGAAAAACTGTTTTTT,CASSLQGAGDEKLFF
TRBJ2-2,.,few,TRBV2,TGTGCCAGCAGTGAAGTGGCGGGGCCGAACACCGGGGAGCTGTTTTTT,CASSEVAGPNTGELFF
TRBJ2-6,TRBD2,.,TRBV6-7,TGTGCCAGCAGTTACTCGGGGGGGACGGGCCACTCTGGGGCCAACGTCCTGACTTTC,CASSYSGGTGHSGANVLTF
TRBJ1-1,.,.,TRBV19,TGTGCCAGTAGTAAGGTGAACACTGAAGCTTTCTTT,CASSKVNTEAFF
TRBJ2-7,.,.,TRBV7-2,TGTGCCAGCAGCCCGACATCGGGGTTCCACGAGCAGTACTTC,CASSPTSGFHEQYF
TRBJ2-7,.,.,TRBV28,TGTGCCAGCAGTTTCATGTCAGGCGCCTACGAGCAGTACTTC,CASSFMSGAYEQYF
TRBJ1-2,.,.,TRBV15,TGTGCCACCAGCAGAAAAAAGACAGCTAACTTGGCAAACTATGGCTACACCTTC,CATSRKKTANLANYGYTF
TRBJ2-7,.,.,TRBV28,TGTGCCAGCTCAACGCTCGGCGATGTGTACGAGCAGTACTTC,CASSTLGDVYEQYF
TRBJ1-1,TRBD1,once,TRBV5-1,TGCGCCAGCAGCTTGGCGATCCGCAAGGGGGCTAAGACTGAAGCTTTCTTT,CASSLAIRKGAKTEAFF
TRBJ2-3,TRBD2,.,TRBV2,TGTGCTCAAGGGAGGGAGGTGGGCACAGATACGCAGTATTTT,CAQGREVGTDTQYF
TRBJ2-7,.,.,TRBV4-1,TGCGCCAGCAGCCAAGCCCCAGGAAATACCTACGAGCAGTACTTC,CASSQAPGNTYEQYF
TRBJ1-2,.,.,TRBV5-1,TGCGCCAGCAGCCCAGGACAGTCCTATGGCTACACCTTC,CASSPGQSYGYTF
TRBJ1-2,TRBD1,.,TRBV18,TGTGCCAGCTCACCAAACGGACAGGGAGTTGGCTACACCTTC,CASSPNGQGVGYTF
TRBJ1-4,.,few,TRBV30,TGTGCCTCGGACTGGGATGAAAAACTGTTTTTT,CASDWDEKLFF
TRBJ2-3,.,.,TRBV6-5,TGTGCCAGCAGATCTGCAGGGGAGGCTACAGATACGCAGTATTTT,CASRSAGEATDTQYF
TRBJ2-3,TRBD1,few,TRBV5-1,TGCGCCAGCAGCTATGGACAGGGCACAGATACGCAGTATTTT,CASSYGQGTDTQYF
TRBJ1-1,.,.,TRBV5-1,TGCGCCAGCAGCAATGGGACACGGAACACTGAAGCTTTCTTT,CASSNGTRNTEAFF
TRBJ1-5,.,.,TRBV10-3,TGTGCCATCAGTGACAGATCAACAAATCAGCCCCAGCATTTT,CAISDRSTNQPQHF
TRBJ1-2,TRBD1,.,TRBV28,TGTGCCAGCCACCTGGAGCAGGGGGCTTTAGCGGGCTATGGCTACACCTTC,CASHLEQGALAGYGYTF
TRBJ2-7,.,.,TRBV6-6,TGTGCCAGCAGAACCACGAAGGGGGACCGCTACGAGCAGTACTTC,CASRTTKGDRYEQYF
TRBJ1-1,.,.,TRBV21-1,TGTGCCAGCAGCAAAGTAAACTACTCGAGGACTGAAGCTTTCTTT,CASSKVNYSRTEAFF
TRBJ2-7,.,many,TRBV28,TGTGCCAGCAGTGGGGGCGGGAGAGGCTACGAGCAGTACTTC,CASSGGGRGYEQYF
TRBJ2-6,.,.,TRBV6-5,TGTGCCAGCAGACGAGGGGGTGAGGCCAACGTCCTGACTTTC,CASRRGGEANVLTF
TRBJ1-5,TRBD1,once,TRBV28,TGTGCCAGCATGTGGGGGACAGGAAGCAATCAGCCCCAGCATTTT,CASMWGTGSNQPQHF
TRBJ1-4,.,.,TRBV18,TGTGCCAGCTCTGACACCTCAACTAATGAAAAACTGTTTTTT,CASSDTSTNEKLFF
TRBJ2-5,.,few,TRBV4-1,TGCGCCAGCAGCATTATTCAGTCCGGGGCCCAGTACTTC,CASSIIQSGAQYF
TRBJ2-7,.,.,TRBV25-1,TGTGCCAGCAGTGATCAATCTAGTCAGTACGAGCAGTACTTC,CASSDQSSQYEQYF
TRBJ1-3,.,.,TRBV7-8,TGTGCCAGCAGCCAAAATGGATTTACCCGCACCTCTGGAAACACCATATATTTT,CASSQNGFTRTSGNTIYF
TRBJ2-3,.,.,TRBV5-1,TGCGCCAGCAGCTTGGCACTTTCTTTGACGGATACGCAGTATTTT,CASSLALSLTDTQYF
TRBJ1-5,.,.,TRBV4-2,TGTGCCAGCAGCCCCAAGAGTAGGGCAGAAGGGGTTAGCAATCAGCCCCAGCATTTT,CASSPKSRAEGVSNQPQHF
TRBJ2-2,TRBD2,few,TRBV4-1,TGCGCCAGCAGCCAAGAGGGGTCAGGGAGGGCCGGGGAGCTGTTTTTT,CASSQEGSGRAGELFF
TRBJ1-4,.,.,TRBV4-1,TGCGCCAGCAGCCAAGGACAGACCGTTAATGAAAAACTGTTTTTT,CASSQGQTVNEKLFF
TRBJ2-5,.,.,TRBV7-3,TGTGCCACCACGCCCGTGACTAGACAGCAGGAGACCCAGTACTTC,CATTPVTRQQETQYF
TRBJ2-2,.,.,TRBV19,TGTGCCAGTAGTATAGGCCAGGTGGGCACCGGGGAGCTGTTTTTT,CASSIGQVGTGELFF
TRBJ1-2,.,.,TRBV5-4,TGTGCCAGCAGCTTGAGGGGCGCGGAAGGCTACACCTTC,CASSLRGAEGYTF
TRBJ2-1,.,.,TRBV4-2,TGTGCCAGCAGCCAAGATCTCAATTTTATTAATGAGCAGTTCTTC,CASSQDLNFINEQFF
TRBJ1-2,.,.,TRBV28,TGTGCCAGCAGTTTACGGGGTACCGGCTACACCTTC,CASSLRGTGYTF
TRBJ2-4,.,.,TRBV6-1,TGTGCCAGCAGTACCCTAGGGGGTAACATTCAGTACTTC,CASSTLGGNIQYF
TRBJ1-2,.,few,TRBV20-1,TGCAGTGCTACTAACTATGGCTACACCTTC,CSATNYGYTF
TRBJ2-1,.,many,TRBV5-1,TGCGCCAGCAGCTTGGACAATGTACTCTACAATGAGCAGTTCTTC,CASSLDNVLYNEQFF
TRBJ2-7,.,few,TRBV10-3,TGTGCCATCAGTGAGTCGGCGGGCTACGAGCAGTACTTC,CAISESAGYEQYF
TRBJ1-5,.,.,TRBV7-8,TGTGCCAGCAGCTCTCTGACAGAGTATAGCAATCAGCCCCAGCATTTT,CASSSLTEYSNQPQHF
TRBJ2-1,.,.,TRBV5-1,TGCGCCAGCAGCCTTGGGACCGCCGGCTACAATGAGCAGTTCTTC,CASSLGTAGYNEQFF
TRBJ2-7,.,.,TRBV6-1,TGTGCCAGCAGTGTAGCAGCCTACGAGCAGTACTTC,CASSVAAYEQYF
TRBJ2-3,TRBD2,.,TRBV25-1,TGTGCCAGCAGTGAACTAGCGGAGGTGGGAGATACGCAGTATTTT,CASSELAEVGDTQYF
TRBJ2-7,TRBD2,once,TRBV7-9,TGTGCCAGCAGCGGAGGGACTAGCGGGTACTACGAGCAGTACTTC,CASSGGTSGYYEQYF